This T cell receptor beta chain is from a study of blood T cell repertoires in COVID-19. Repertoires were generated with immunoSEQ multiplex PCR, while TCRdb's copy carries only in-frame clones and drops some. The table shows 45,000 to 65,000 clones, with roughly 86% occurring only once. The ends were cut back, 5 bases at V and 5 bases at J, with 13 bases in the middle. The CDR3 runs to 14 residues. CDR1 is GTSNPN and CDR2 is SVGIG in the germline V gene (reference sequence). This chain uses TRBV30 with TRBJ1-6; the D is unclear. The receptor's source is an elderly man with active COVID-19. The sequenced material came from peripheral blood. CDR3 DNA sequence: TGTGCCTGGCAAATTCGACGGGATAATTCACCCCTCCACTTT. Translated, it gives CAWQIRRDNSPLHF.